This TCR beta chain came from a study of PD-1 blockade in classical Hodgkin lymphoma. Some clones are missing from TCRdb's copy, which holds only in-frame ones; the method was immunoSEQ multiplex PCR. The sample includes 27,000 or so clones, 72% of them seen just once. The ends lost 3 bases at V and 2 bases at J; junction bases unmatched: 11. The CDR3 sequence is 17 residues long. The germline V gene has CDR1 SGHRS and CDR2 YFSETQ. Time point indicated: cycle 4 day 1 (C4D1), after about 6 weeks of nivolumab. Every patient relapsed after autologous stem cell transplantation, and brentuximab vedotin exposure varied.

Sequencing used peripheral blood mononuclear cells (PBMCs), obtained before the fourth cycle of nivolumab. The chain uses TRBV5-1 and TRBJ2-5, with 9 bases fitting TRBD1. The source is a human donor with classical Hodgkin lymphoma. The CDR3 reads CASSSAPATGGQETQYF. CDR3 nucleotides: TGCGCCAGCAGCTCCGCTCCGGCGACAGGGGGTCAAGAGACCCAGTACTTC.